These 20 T cell receptor beta chains came from one sample sequenced in a study of shared clonotypes between healthy human individuals. Clones were read by immunoSEQ multiplex PCR, and TCRdb kept only the in-frame ones, dropping some. The data show around 550,000 clones, around 96% seen once. CD8 cells regarded as naive lacked CD45RO, were positively chosen for CCR7, and omitted terminally differentiated effector memory CD45RA+ cells. Material for sequencing was naive CD8+ T cells sorted from blood. The receptors originated from a woman aged 25 to 39 in good health.

The chain combines TRBV30 with TRBJ2-7; 7 nucleotides agree with TRBD2. In germline, CDR1 is GTSNPN, CDR2 SVGIG (reference sequence). Trimming at V came to 0 bases and at J to 3 bases, leaving 5 bases not matched to a gene. This CDR3 spans 14 amino acids. This CDR3 reads CAWSVGAGDYEQYF. DNA for the CDR3: TGTGCCTGGAGTGTAGGGGCGGGAGACTACGAGCAGTACTTC.

Comment on this clone: In the same sample, other DNA sequences code for this CDR3. The CDR3 DNA is TGTGCCAGCAGCTTATCCGAAACCGGGGAGCTGTTTTTT. It specifies CASSLSETGELFF. The V and J genes are TRBV7-9 and TRBJ2-2; D is undetermined. The V and J ends lost 2 bases and 5 bases respectively, with 6 bases between them. The length of the CDR3 is 13 residues. Germline values: CDR1 SEHNR, CDR2 FQNEAQ (reference sequence).

This chain links TRBV25-1 with TRBJ2-7; unclear D gene. V dropped 0 bases and J dropped 3 bases, with 9 bases sitting between them. The germline CDR1 and CDR2 sequences are MGHDK and SYGVNS. CDR3 size: 14 residues. CDR3 residues: CASSEYGPDYEQYF. In nucleotides, the CDR3 is TGTGCCAGCAGTGAATATGGTCCCGACTACGAGCAGTACTTC.

There are a few counts of this clone. The V and J genes are TRBV27 and TRBJ1-5; TRBD1 is a possible D gene (5 bases). This CDR3 region has 13 residues. In germline, CDR1 is MNHEY, CDR2 SMNVEV (reference sequence). Between the trimmed V and J ends, which lost 6 bases and 7 bases, there was a span of 13 bases. CDR3: CASSPGLWQPQHF. The DNA of the CDR3 is TGTGCCAGCAGCCCAGGGTTGTGGCAGCCCCAGCATTTT.

J is TRBJ1-3 and V is TRBV6-6, with D unresolved. CDR1 MNHNY and CDR2 SVGAGI come from the germline V gene (reference sequence). Trimming cost V 2 bases and J 3 bases, with 11 bases left between them. The CDR3 is made up of 15 amino acids. The CDR3 is CASSYPDTGGNTIYF. CDR3 sequence (DNA): TGTGCCAGCAGTTACCCGGATACTGGTGGAAACACCATATATTTT.

The chain combines TRBV30 with TRBJ1-1; no clear D gene. Germline V CDR1 and CDR2: GTSNPN, SVGIG (reference sequence). Trimming took off 2 bases at V and 1 base at J, with 5 bases between the two ends. CDR3 size: 12 residues. As DNA, the CDR3 is TGTGCCTGGAGTTGGGGGAACACTGAAGCTTTCTTT. It specifies CAWSWGNTEAFF.

V is TRBV7-6 and J is TRBJ2-3, with 11 bases aligning to TRBD2. The CDR3 extends over 16 amino acids. Trimming at V came to 4 bases and at J to 4 bases, leaving 7 bases not matched to a gene. The germline V gene has CDR1 SGHVS and CDR2 FNYEAQ. For the CDR3, the DNA is TGTGCCAGCAGCTCACCACTAGCGGGGGTGGCAGATACGCAGTATTTT. This codes for CASSSPLAGVADTQYF.

This chain uses TRBV7-8 with TRBJ2-7, with D possibly being TRBD1 or TRBD2 (5 bases each). V was pared by 5 bases and J by 5 bases, with 19 bases between. Germline values: CDR1 SGHVS, CDR2 FQNEAQ. CDR3 length: 15 residues. The CDR3 region has the DNA TGTGCCAGCAGCCCGCACCAGGGTACGAGGGACGAGCAGTACTTC. Translated: CASSPHQGTRDEQYF.

This CDR3 is CASSLDLTIPLSYEQYF. The CDR3 bases are TGTGCCAGCAGTTTAGACCTTACCATACCTCTCAGCTACGAGCAGTACTTC. The rearrangement links TRBV28 to TRBJ2-7; no clear D gene. From germline, CDR1 is MDHEN and CDR2 SYDVKM. The CDR3 runs to 17 residues. Trimming stripped 2 bases from V and 3 bases from J, with 20 bases between.

CDR3 DNA: TGTGCCAGCAGTGAAGCGGGGAGAGCGAGCCACTCTGGAAACACCATATATTTT. Translation gives CASSEAGRASHSGNTIYF. V usage is TRBV2 and J usage is TRBJ1-3; no definite D call. This CDR3 contains 18 residues. Trimming took off 0 bases at V and 0 bases at J, with 15 bases between the two ends. Germline lookup yields CDR1 SNHLY and CDR2 FYNNEI.

The chain has TRBV28 and TRBJ2-5; TRBD1 or TRBD2 may be the D gene (7 bases each). Trimming removed 6 bases at V and 2 bases at J, with 16 bases between. This CDR3 region has 15 residues. Germline V gives CDR1 MDHEN, CDR2 SYDVKM. DNA of the CDR3: TGTGCCAGCAGCAGGGGGAGGGACGGGCAAGAGACCCAGTACTTC. Translated, it gives CASSRGRDGQETQYF.

The chain joins TRBV27 to TRBJ1-2; D gene unclear. Trimming left V 3 bases short and J 8 bases short, with 13 bases between. Germline loops: CDR1 MNHEY, CDR2 SMNVEV (reference sequence). This CDR3 has 13 amino acids. The CDR3 coding sequence is TGTGCCAGCAGTTTGGATCCAACGAGGGGCTACACCTTC. Protein sequence: CASSLDPTRGYTF.

The chain couples TRBV5-6 to TRBJ2-7; 12 bases map to TRBD2. This CDR3 is built from 17 residues. The germline CDR1 and CDR2 sequences are SGHDT and YYEEEE. Trimming cost V 3 bases and J 1 base; bases outside gene matches: 8. The CDR3 protein is CASSYGLAGSLSYEQYF. CDR3 DNA sequence: TGTGCCAGCAGCTACGGACTAGCGGGAAGTCTGTCCTACGAGCAGTACTTC.

Here the CDR3 reads CASSSSPVQGGNEQFF. The DNA for the CDR3 is TGTGCCAGCAGTTCGTCTCCGGTACAGGGAGGGAATGAGCAGTTCTTC. The rearrangement uses TRBV7-6 and TRBJ2-1, with a tentative D call TRBD2 (7 bases). The length of the CDR3 is 16 residues. CDR1 SGHVS and CDR2 FNYEAQ come from the germline V gene. Deletions cut 6 bases from V and 7 bases from J, with 22 bases between.

With regard to this clone: The sample contains more than one DNA sequence encoding this CDR3. The chain couples TRBV5-4 to TRBJ1-1; D is ambiguous. Germline loops: CDR1 SGHNT, CDR2 YYREEE (reference sequence). The CDR3 consists of 11 residues. V was cut by 0 bases and J by 8 bases, with 5 bases left in between. In nucleotides, the CDR3 is TGTGCCAGCAGCTTGGGTTGGGAAGCTTTCTTT. Its protein is CASSLGWEAFF.

V usage is TRBV14 and J usage is TRBJ2-1, with 9 bases matching TRBD2. Trimming took 8 bases from V and 5 from J; bases not matched to a gene: 7. The germline V gene encodes CDR1 SGHDN and CDR2 FVKESK. The CDR3 loop spans 14 amino acids. This CDR3 reads CASAAGGFHNEQFF. Written as DNA, the CDR3 is TGTGCCAGCGCGGCGGGAGGGTTTCACAATGAGCAGTTCTTC.

The CDR3 sequence: CAWGTSSYEQYF. The CDR3 DNA reads as TGTGCCTGGGGGACTAGCAGCTACGAGCAGTACTTC. The chain uses TRBV30 and TRBJ2-7; 9 nucleotides line up with TRBD2. The junction had 2 bases not matched to a gene; V was cut back by 5 bases and J by 3 bases. The CDR3 has 12 residues. Per the germline V gene, CDR1 is GTSNPN and CDR2 is SVGIG (reference sequence).

This clone is a singleton in its sample. The chain carries TRBV15 and TRBJ2-5; tentative D call: TRBD2 (6 bases). Trimming stripped 5 bases from V and 5 bases from J, with 15 bases between. Germline V gene sequence: CDR1 LNHNV, CDR2 YYDKDF (reference sequence). This CDR3 spans 14 amino acids. In DNA form, the CDR3 reads TGTGCCACCAGCGGGGGAGGAGGGGTGGAGACCCAGTACTTC. As protein: CATSGGGGVETQYF.

CDR3 DNA sequence: TGTGCCAGCAGTTACAGGTCGGGAGGATATGAGCAGTTCTTC. This sequence encodes CASSYRSGGYEQFF. The chain combines TRBV6-5 with TRBJ2-1, with TRBD2 identical over 7 bases. Trimming removed 2 bases from V and 8 bases from J; junction bases left unmatched: 6. The CDR3 loop spans 14 amino acids. CDR1 MNHEY and CDR2 SVGAGI come from the germline V gene.

This clone was detected once. The chain joins TRBV27 to TRBJ2-7; 11 nucleotides agree with TRBD2. The CDR3 covers 16 residues. The J segment lost 4 bases and the V segment lost 0 bases, leaving 5 bases of the junction unmatched. CDR1 and CDR2 from the germline V gene are MNHEY and SMNVEV (reference sequence). The CDR3 here is CASSLSLAGVVYEQYF. CDR3 sequence (DNA): TGTGCCAGCAGTTTATCACTAGCGGGAGTGGTTTACGAGCAGTACTTC.